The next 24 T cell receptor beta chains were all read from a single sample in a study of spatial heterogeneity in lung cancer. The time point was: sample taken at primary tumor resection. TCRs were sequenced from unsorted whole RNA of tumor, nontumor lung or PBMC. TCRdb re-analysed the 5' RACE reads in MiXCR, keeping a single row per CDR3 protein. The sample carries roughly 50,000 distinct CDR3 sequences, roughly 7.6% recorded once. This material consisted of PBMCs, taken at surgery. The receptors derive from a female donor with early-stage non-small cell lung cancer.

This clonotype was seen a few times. The CDR3 nucleotides are TGTGCCAGCTCACCAACCCTAGCGGGGGCTACCCAAGAGACCCAGTACTTC. Encoded protein: CASSPTLAGATQETQYF. The gene calls are TRBV18 and TRBJ2-5; TRBD2 matches 10 bases. The V segment lost 2 bases and the J segment 1 base; nucleotides outside the gene matches: 7. Germline-derived CDR1 and CDR2 are KGHSH and LQKENI. The CDR3 extends over 17 amino acids.

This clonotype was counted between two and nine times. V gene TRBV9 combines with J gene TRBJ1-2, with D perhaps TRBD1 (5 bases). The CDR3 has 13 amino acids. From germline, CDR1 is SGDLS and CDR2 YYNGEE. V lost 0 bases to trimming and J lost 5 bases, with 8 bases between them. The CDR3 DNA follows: TGTGCCAGCAGCGTAGGAGACAGATATGGCTACACCTTC. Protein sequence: CASSVGDRYGYTF.

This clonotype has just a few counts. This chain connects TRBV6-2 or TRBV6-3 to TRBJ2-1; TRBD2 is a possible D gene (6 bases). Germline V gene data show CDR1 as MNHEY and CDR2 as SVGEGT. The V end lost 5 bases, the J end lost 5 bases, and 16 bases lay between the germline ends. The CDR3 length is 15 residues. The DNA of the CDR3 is TGTGCCAGCAGTCGCCCCGGGGGAATAAACAATGAGCAGTTCTTC. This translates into CASSRPGGINNEQFF.

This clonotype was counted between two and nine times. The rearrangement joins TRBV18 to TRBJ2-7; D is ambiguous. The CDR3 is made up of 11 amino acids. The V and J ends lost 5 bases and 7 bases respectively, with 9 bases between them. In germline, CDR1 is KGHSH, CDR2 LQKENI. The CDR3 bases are TGTGCCAGCTCAGCAAGTGTGGAGCAGTACTTC. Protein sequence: CASSASVEQYF.

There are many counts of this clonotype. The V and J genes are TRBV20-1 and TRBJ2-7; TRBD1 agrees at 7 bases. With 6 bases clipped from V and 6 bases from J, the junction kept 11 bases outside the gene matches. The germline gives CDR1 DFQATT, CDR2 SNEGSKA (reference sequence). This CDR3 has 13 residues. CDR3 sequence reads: CSAWDSPSPEQYF. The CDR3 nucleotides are TGCAGTGCCTGGGACAGCCCGTCCCCCGAGCAGTACTTC.

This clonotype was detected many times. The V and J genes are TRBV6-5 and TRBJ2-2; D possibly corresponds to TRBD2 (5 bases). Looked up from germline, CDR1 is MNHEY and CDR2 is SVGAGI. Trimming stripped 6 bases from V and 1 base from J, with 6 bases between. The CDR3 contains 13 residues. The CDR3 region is CASRRENTGELFF. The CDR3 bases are TGTGCCAGCAGACGGGAGAACACCGGGGAGCTGTTTTTT.

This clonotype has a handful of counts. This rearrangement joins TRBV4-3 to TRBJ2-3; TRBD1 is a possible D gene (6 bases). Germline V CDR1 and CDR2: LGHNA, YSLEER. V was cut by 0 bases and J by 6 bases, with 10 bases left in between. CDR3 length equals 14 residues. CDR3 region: CASSQDGGLDTQYF. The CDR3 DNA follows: TGCGCCAGCAGCCAAGATGGGGGCCTCGATACGCAGTATTTT.

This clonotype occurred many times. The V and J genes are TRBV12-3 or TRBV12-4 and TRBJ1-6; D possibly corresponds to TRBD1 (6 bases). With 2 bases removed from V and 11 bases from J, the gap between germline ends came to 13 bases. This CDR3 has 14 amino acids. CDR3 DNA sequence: TGTGCCAGCAGTTTAAAAACAGGGTTTGCACCCCTCCACTTT. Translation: CASSLKTGFAPLHF.

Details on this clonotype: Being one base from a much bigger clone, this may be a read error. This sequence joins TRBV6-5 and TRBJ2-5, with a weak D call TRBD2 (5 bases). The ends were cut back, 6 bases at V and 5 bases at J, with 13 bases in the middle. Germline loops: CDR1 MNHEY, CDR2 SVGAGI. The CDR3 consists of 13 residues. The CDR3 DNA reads TGTGCCAGCAGATCCGACCGGGGTGAGACCCAGTACTTC. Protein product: CASRSDRGETQYF.

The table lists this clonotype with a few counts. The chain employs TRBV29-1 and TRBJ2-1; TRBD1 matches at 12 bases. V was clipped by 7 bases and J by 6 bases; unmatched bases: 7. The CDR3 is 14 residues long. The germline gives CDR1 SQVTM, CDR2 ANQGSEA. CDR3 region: CSASGQGAVNEQFF. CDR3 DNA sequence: TGCAGCGCATCGGGACAGGGGGCTGTCAATGAGCAGTTCTTC.

CDR3 nucleotides: TGTGCCAGCAGCCGGGACAGGGCTGGTGAAAAACTGTTTTTT. Protein product: CASSRDRAGEKLFF. This rearrangement joins TRBV5-4 to TRBJ1-4, with TRBD1 matching 9 bases. This CDR3 contains 14 residues. Germline CDR1 and CDR2: SGHNT and YYREEE (reference sequence). V lost 4 bases, J lost 7 bases, and 5 bases stayed unmatched.

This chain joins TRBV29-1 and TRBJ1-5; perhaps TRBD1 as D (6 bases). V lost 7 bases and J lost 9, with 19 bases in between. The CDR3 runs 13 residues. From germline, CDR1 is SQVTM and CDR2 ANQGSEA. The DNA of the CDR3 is TGCAGCGCTTCCGCAGGGGTTTCCCTGCCCCAGCATTTT. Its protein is CSASAGVSLPQHF.

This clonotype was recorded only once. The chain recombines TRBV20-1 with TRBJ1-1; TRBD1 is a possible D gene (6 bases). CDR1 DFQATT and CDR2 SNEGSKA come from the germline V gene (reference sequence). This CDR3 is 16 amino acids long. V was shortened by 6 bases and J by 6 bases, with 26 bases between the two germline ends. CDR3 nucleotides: TGCAGTGCCTCAGTGTCAGGGGAGAAGGGTGCCGCTGAAGCTTTCTTT. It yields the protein CSASVSGEKGAAEAFF.

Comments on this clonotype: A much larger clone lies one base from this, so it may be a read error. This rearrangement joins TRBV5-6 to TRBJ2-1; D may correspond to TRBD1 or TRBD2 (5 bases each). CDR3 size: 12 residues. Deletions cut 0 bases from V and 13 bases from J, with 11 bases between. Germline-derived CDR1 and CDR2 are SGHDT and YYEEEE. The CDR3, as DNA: TGTGCCAGCAGCTTGGCTAGAGGGGTCCAGTTCTTC. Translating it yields CASSLARGVQFF.

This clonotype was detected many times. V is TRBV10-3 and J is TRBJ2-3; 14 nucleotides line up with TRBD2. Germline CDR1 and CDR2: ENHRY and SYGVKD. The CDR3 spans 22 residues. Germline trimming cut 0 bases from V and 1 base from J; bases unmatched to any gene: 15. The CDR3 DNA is TGTGCCATCAGTGAGTCGGGCACACGAGGGACTAGCGGGGGTCCTGGCACAGATACGCAGTATTTT. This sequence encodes CAISESGTRGTSGGPGTDTQYF.

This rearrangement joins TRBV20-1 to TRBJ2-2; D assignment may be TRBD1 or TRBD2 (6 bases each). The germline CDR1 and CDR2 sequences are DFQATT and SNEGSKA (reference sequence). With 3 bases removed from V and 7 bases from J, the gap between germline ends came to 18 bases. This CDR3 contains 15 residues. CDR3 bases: TGCAGTGCTAGCTCGGGGGCCGGGACGTTCGGGGAGCTGTTTTTT. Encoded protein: CSASSGAGTFGELFF.

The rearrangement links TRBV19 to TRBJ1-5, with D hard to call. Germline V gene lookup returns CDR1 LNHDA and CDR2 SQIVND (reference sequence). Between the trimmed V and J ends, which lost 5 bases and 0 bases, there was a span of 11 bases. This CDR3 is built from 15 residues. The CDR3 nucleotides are TGTGCCAGTAGTGCCTGGCGGGCTAGCAATCAGCCCCAGCATTTT. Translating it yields CASSAWRASNQPQHF.

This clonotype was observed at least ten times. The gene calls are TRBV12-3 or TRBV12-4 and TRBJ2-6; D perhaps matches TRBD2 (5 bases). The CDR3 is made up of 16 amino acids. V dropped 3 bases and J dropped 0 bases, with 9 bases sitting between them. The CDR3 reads CASSFIGGSGANVLTF. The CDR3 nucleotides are TGTGCCAGCAGTTTTATAGGAGGCTCTGGGGCCAACGTCCTGACTTTC.

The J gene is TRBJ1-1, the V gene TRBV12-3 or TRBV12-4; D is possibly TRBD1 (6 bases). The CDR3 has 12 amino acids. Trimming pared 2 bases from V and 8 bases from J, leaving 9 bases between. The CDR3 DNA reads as TGTGCCAGCAGTTTATGGCAGGGGGAAGCTTTCTTT. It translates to CASSLWQGEAFF.

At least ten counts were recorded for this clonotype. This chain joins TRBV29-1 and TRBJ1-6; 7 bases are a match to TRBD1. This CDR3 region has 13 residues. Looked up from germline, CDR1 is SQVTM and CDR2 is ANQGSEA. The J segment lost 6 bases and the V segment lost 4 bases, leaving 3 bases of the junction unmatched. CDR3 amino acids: CSVADRLNSPLHF. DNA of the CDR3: TGCAGCGTTGCGGACAGGCTTAATTCACCCCTCCACTTT.

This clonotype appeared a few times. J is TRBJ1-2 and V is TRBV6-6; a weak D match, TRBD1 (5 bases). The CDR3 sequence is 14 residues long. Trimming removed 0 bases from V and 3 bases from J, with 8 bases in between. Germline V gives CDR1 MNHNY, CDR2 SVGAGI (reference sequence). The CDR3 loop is CASSYSSRDYGYTF. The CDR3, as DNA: TGTGCCAGCAGTTACTCCTCCAGGGACTATGGCTACACCTTC.

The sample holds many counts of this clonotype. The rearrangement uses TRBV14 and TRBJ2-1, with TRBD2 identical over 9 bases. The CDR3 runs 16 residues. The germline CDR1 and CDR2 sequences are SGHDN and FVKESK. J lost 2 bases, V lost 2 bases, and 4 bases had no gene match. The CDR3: CASSQLSGGPYNEQFF. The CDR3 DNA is TGTGCCAGCAGCCAATTGAGCGGGGGGCCCTACAATGAGCAGTTCTTC.

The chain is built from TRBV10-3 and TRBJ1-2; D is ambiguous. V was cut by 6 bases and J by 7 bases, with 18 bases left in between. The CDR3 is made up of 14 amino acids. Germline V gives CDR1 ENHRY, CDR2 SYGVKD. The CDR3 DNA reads TGTGCCATCAGGGAGGAGTCGTTTCGGGGTGGCTACACCTTC. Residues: CAIREESFRGGYTF.

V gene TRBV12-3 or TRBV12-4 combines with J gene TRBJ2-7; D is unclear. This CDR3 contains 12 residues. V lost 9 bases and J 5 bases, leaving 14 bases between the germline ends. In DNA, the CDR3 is TGTGCCAGAGGACCATTACGGCACGAGCAGTACTTC. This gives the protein CARGPLRHEQYF.